Each of the 26 T cell receptor beta chains below was sequenced from the same sample in a study of T cells in Graves' hyperthyroidism and ophthalmopathy. From RNA transcripts, TCR beta CDR3 regions were amplified. The HTBI set primed first-round TCR CDR3 RT-PCR. In TCRdb, the multiplex PCR reads were re-called with MiXCR into one record per CDR3 protein. The sample holds some 490,000 distinct CDR3 sequences; about 20% are singletons and the top ten take under 55%. The specimen was blood. Receptor source: a woman in her 70s with Graves' ophthalmopathy.

This clonotype was detected only a few times. The genes are TRBV9 and TRBJ1-2; D is undetermined. Germline V gene lookup returns CDR1 SGDLS and CDR2 YYNGEE. Trimming left V 0 bases short and J 0 bases short, with 3 bases between. This CDR3 has 13 residues. The CDR3 protein is CASSVETNYGYTF. The CDR3 region has the DNA TGTGCCAGCAGCGTAGAGACTAACTATGGCTACACCTTC.

This clonotype has a count of ten or more. The V gene is TRBV11-2, the J gene TRBJ1-1; the D is unclear. The CDR3 length is 13 residues. The germline V gene encodes CDR1 SGHAT and CDR2 FQNNGV. The germline V and J ends were trimmed by 5 bases and 4 bases, with 11 bases remaining between them. The CDR3 protein is CASSLGVSTEAFF. Written as DNA, the CDR3 is TGTGCCAGCAGCCTAGGTGTAAGCACTGAAGCTTTCTTT.

The chain combines TRBV27 with TRBJ2-1; either TRBD1 or TRBD2 may fit D (5 bases each). CDR3 length: 15 residues. The V gene's germline CDR1 is MNHEY and CDR2 SMNVEV (reference sequence). The ends were cut back, 2 bases at V and 2 bases at J, with 10 bases in the middle. The CDR3 bases are TGTGCCAGCAGTTTAGTCGGGGCGCCCTACAATGAGCAGTTCTTC. Translating gives CASSLVGAPYNEQFF.

This clonotype appeared a few times. V is TRBV30 and J is TRBJ2-7; 10 nucleotides align to TRBD1. From germline, CDR1 is GTSNPN and CDR2 SVGIG (reference sequence). This CDR3 has 15 residues. The junction had 6 bases not matched to a gene; V was cut back by 2 bases and J by 2 bases. The CDR3 is CAWSRLGQGAYEQYF. Written as DNA, the CDR3 is TGTGCCTGGAGTCGTTTAGGACAGGGGGCCTACGAGCAGTACTTC.

This clonotype was seen more than once but under ten times. V usage is TRBV9 and J usage is TRBJ2-2, with D uncertain. The CDR3 has 14 amino acids. CDR1 is SGDLS and CDR2 is YYNGEE in the germline V gene. V was clipped by 0 bases and J by 1 base, with 4 bases between them. The CDR3 nucleotides read TGTGCCAGCAGCGTAGATGAGAACACCGGGGAGCTGTTTTTT. Protein sequence: CASSVDENTGELFF.

The chain couples TRBV7-2 to TRBJ1-5; a weak D match, TRBD1 (6 bases). The CDR3 extends over 15 amino acids. CDR1 is SGHTA, CDR2 FQGNSA, per germline. Trimming took off 1 base at V and 3 bases at J, with 10 bases between the two ends. The DNA of the CDR3 is TGTGCCAGCAGCTTAGACTACAGGGACAATCAGCCCCAGCATTTT. Residues: CASSLDYRDNQPQHF. The whole variable domain, remainder taken from reference TRBV7-2 and TRBJ1-5, is GAGVSQSPSNKVTEKGKDVELRCDPISGHTALYWYRQSLGQGLEFLIYFQGNSAPDKSGLPSDRFSAERTGGSVSTLTIQRTQQEDSAVYLCASSLDYRDNQPQHFGDGTRLSIL.

This clonotype occurred a few times. V usage is TRBV5-1 and J usage is TRBJ1-6; TRBD1 might be the D (6 bases). CDR1 SGHRS and CDR2 YFSETQ come from the germline V gene. The CDR3 spans 12 residues. Trimming removed 0 bases from V and 13 bases from J, with 8 bases in between. The CDR3 DNA follows: TGCGCCAGCAGCTTGGAGCAGGGGCCCCTCCACTTT. Translating gives CASSLEQGPLHF.

The chain is built from TRBV3-1 and TRBJ1-1; D possibly corresponds to TRBD1 (6 bases). CDR3 size: 15 residues. With 2 bases removed from V and 6 bases from J, the gap between germline ends came to 16 bases. Per germline, CDR1 LGHDT and CDR2 YNNKEL (reference sequence). Written as DNA, the CDR3 is TGTGCCAGCAGCCAATCAGGCAGGGGTTTCGCTGAAGCTTTCTTT. It yields the protein CASSQSGRGFAEAFF.

This clonotype was detected many times. The chain has TRBV2 and TRBJ1-2; D call uncertain. Between the trimmed V and J ends, which lost 0 bases and 7 bases, there was a span of 15 bases. The germline CDR1 and CDR2 sequences are SNHLY and FYNNEI. This CDR3 region has 15 residues. The CDR3 DNA is TGTGCCAGCAGTGAAGCGCCCCCCCTGTCGGGTGGCTACACCTTC. Translating it yields CASSEAPPLSGGYTF.

To note about this clonotype: One end of the junction varies from germline; a read error may be responsible. The chain recombines TRBV5-5 with TRBJ1-4; D remains unclear. This CDR3 spans 15 amino acids. Germline CDR1 is SGHKS and CDR2 is YYEKEE (reference sequence). The CDR3 DNA follows: TGTGCCGGCAGCCGGACTCAAGCAACTAATGAAAAACTGTTTTTT. The encoded protein is CAGSRTQATNEKLFF.

The gene calls are TRBV6-6 and TRBJ2-2; D gene uncertain. In germline, CDR1 is MNHNY, CDR2 SVGAGI (reference sequence). V was cut by 1 base and J by 6 bases, with 15 bases left in between. The CDR3 consists of 16 residues. CDR3 loop: CASSYWASVGPGELFF. Written as DNA, the CDR3 is TGTGCCAGCAGTTACTGGGCCTCCGTTGGTCCCGGGGAGCTGTTTTTT.

This clonotype was seen at least ten times. The V and J genes are TRBV6-5 and TRBJ2-1, with D perhaps being TRBD1 or TRBD2 (5 bases each). The CDR3 is 16 residues long. Deletions cut 2 bases from V and 2 bases from J, with 13 bases between. Germline-derived CDR1 and CDR2 are MNHEY and SVGAGI. The chain's CDR3 is CASSYRGLAPYNEQFF. As DNA, the CDR3 is TGTGCCAGCAGTTACAGGGGTCTAGCTCCCTACAATGAGCAGTTCTTC.

The V call is TRBV11-2, the J call TRBJ1-2, with a possible D match to TRBD1 (5 bases). CDR3 length: 17 amino acids. Germline CDR1 and CDR2: SGHAT and FQNNGV. Trimming cost V 5 bases and J 3 bases, with 22 bases left between them. In nucleotides, the CDR3 is TGTGCCAGCAGCCCTTTCCCGACGGGGCCCTTTGACTATGGCTACACCTTC. Translated: CASSPFPTGPFDYGYTF.

The chain recombines TRBV30 with TRBJ1-4; 7 nucleotides line up with TRBD1. CDR1 and CDR2 from the germline V gene are GTSNPN and SVGIG (reference sequence). CDR3 size: 15 residues. J was trimmed by 4 bases and V by 0 bases; bases with no gene match: 5. CDR3 nucleotides: TGTGCCTGGAGTGTACAGGGGCCCGTTAATGAAAAACTGTTTTTT. Protein sequence: CAWSVQGPVNEKLFF.

This sequence joins TRBV11-2 and TRBJ2-5; 7 nucleotides line up with TRBD1. CDR3 length equals 15 residues. The V and J ends lost 2 bases and 6 bases, in that order; junction bases with no gene match: 9. Looked up from germline, CDR1 is SGHAT and CDR2 is FQNNGV. The CDR3 is CASSLSSQGWQTQYF. In nucleotides, the CDR3 is TGTGCCAGCAGCTTATCTTCACAGGGGTGGCAGACCCAGTACTTC.

J is TRBJ2-7 and V is TRBV2; D may correspond to TRBD1 or TRBD2 (5 bases each). The CDR3 sequence is 13 residues long. The V and J ends lost 7 bases and 3 bases respectively, with 13 bases between them. CDR1 and CDR2 (germline): SNHLY, FYNNEI. The CDR3 sequence: CASNRDPNYEQYF. DNA of the CDR3: TGTGCCAGCAACCGGGACCCTAACTACGAGCAGTACTTC.

The sample holds many counts of this clonotype. The rearrangement links TRBV3-1 to TRBJ2-1; TRBD2 matches 10 bases. V was clipped by 4 bases and J by 4 bases; unmatched bases: 4. Germline assignment: CDR1 LGHDT and CDR2 YNNKEL (reference sequence). The CDR3 length is 15 residues. The CDR3 nucleotides are TGTGCCAGCAGCCCTATAGCGGGAGGTTACAATGAGCAGTTCTTC. Its translation is CASSPIAGGYNEQFF.

The chain is built from TRBV11-1 and TRBJ2-2; D perhaps matches TRBD1 (5 bases). Trimming took 6 bases from V and 2 from J, leaving 16 bases between them. Per germline, CDR1 SGHAT and CDR2 FQDESV (reference sequence). The CDR3 loop spans 16 amino acids. The DNA of the CDR3 is TGTGCCAGCAGTTACACAGGCAGCTTAAACACCGGGGAGCTGTTTTTT. Translating it yields CASSYTGSLNTGELFF.

The chain joins TRBV20-1 to TRBJ2-7, with 9 bases fitting TRBD1. From germline, CDR1 is DFQATT and CDR2 SNEGSKA (reference sequence). J lost 3 bases, V lost 1 base, and 13 bases had no gene match. The CDR3 has 17 residues. The CDR3 DNA sequence: TGCAGTGCTAGAGGTTCTCCCTCCGGGACAGGGAGCTACGAGCAGTACTTC. As protein: CSARGSPSGTGSYEQYF.

This clonotype was picked up many times. The gene calls are TRBV28 and TRBJ2-1; possible D gene TRBD1, 5 bases. CDR3 length: 11 amino acids. Germline lookup yields CDR1 MDHEN and CDR2 SYDVKM. Trimming pared 10 bases from V and 2 bases from J, leaving 6 bases between. CDR3 DNA: TGTGCCACACAGGCCTACAATGAGCAGTTCTTC. This gives the protein CATQAYNEQFF.

This chain connects TRBV5-1 to TRBJ2-1, with a tentative D call TRBD1 (5 bases). The CDR3 covers 16 residues. The germline CDR1 and CDR2 sequences are SGHRS and YFSETQ. V gave up 0 bases and J gave up 5 bases, with 15 bases separating them. CDR3 region: CASSLVKAQDNNEQFF. CDR3 in DNA: TGCGCCAGCAGCTTGGTAAAGGCACAGGACAACAATGAGCAGTTCTTC.

This clonotype was seen a few times. V is TRBV7-9 and J is TRBJ1-2, with 8 nucleotides matching TRBD1. This CDR3 comprises 14 residues. J lost 7 bases, V lost 5 bases, and 9 bases had no gene match. Germline V CDR1 and CDR2: SEHNR, FQNEAQ (reference sequence). CDR3 residues: CASSPGQGKGGYTF. DNA for the CDR3: TGTGCCAGCAGCCCAGGACAGGGCAAGGGTGGCTACACCTTC.

This clonotype was picked up many times. V is TRBV2 and J is TRBJ2-3, with TRBD2 identical over 12 bases. After removal of 6 bases from V and 6 bases from J, the junction contained 4 bases not matched to a gene. The CDR3 contains 14 residues. The germline CDR1 and CDR2 sequences are SNHLY and FYNNEI. The CDR3 is CASRTSGSSDTQYF. The CDR3 DNA reads as TGTGCCAGCAGGACTAGCGGGAGCTCCGATACGCAGTATTTT.

The chain employs TRBV6-9 and TRBJ2-5; 11 bases are shared with TRBD2. Per germline, CDR1 MNHGY and CDR2 SVAAGI. The CDR3 is 16 amino acids. V lost 4 bases to trimming and J lost 4 bases; unmatched junction nucleotides: 8. CDR3 residues: CASSFRWTSGSETQYF. The CDR3 coding sequence is TGTGCCAGCAGTTTCCGATGGACTAGCGGGTCAGAGACCCAGTACTTC.

This sequence joins TRBV7-2 and TRBJ1-2; D is perhaps TRBD1 (5 bases). The CDR3 is made up of 14 amino acids. Germline loops: CDR1 SGHTA, CDR2 FQGNSA. V lost 3 bases to trimming and J lost 6 bases, with 14 bases between them. As DNA, the CDR3 is TGTGCCAGCAGCTTTAGGCAGGGTCAGGATGGCTACACCTTC. It codes for CASSFRQGQDGYTF.

J is TRBJ2-3 and V is TRBV6-1, with D unclear. In germline, CDR1 is MNHNS, CDR2 SASEGT. Deletions cut 4 bases from V and 4 bases from J, with 6 bases between. This CDR3 has 12 amino acids. The CDR3 nucleotides are TGTGCCAGCAGTGCAACAGCAGATACGCAGTATTTT. As protein: CASSATADTQYF.